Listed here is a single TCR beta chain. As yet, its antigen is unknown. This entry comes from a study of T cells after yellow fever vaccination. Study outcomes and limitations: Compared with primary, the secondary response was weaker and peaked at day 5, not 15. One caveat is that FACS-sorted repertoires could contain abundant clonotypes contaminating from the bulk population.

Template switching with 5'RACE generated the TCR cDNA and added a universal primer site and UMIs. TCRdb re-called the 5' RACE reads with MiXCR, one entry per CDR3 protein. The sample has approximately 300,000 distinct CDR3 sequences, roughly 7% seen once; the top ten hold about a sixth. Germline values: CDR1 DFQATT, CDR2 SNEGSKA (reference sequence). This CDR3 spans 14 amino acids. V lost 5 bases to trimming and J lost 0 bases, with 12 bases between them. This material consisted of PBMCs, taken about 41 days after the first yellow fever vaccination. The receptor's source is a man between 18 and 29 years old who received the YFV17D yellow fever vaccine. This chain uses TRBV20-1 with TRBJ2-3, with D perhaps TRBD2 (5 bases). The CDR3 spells CSAARLASTDTQYF. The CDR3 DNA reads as TGCAGTGCTGCCCGTCTAGCTAGCACAGATACGCAGTATTTT.